These T cell receptor beta chains were read from a single sample in a study of cytomegalovirus exposure and HLA in healthy donors. Method: immunoSEQ multiplex PCR; TCRdb's copy keeps in-frame clones and lacks some. Among about 160,000 clones, approximately 72% were seen once, and the ten largest hold around 7%. The sample consisted of PBMCs. These TCRs come from a man aged 40-49 years in good health and CMV-seropositive. The CDR3 runs from the conserved cysteine through the conserved F or W. The D gene is left open where the match is weak. Clone size is stated in some rows and not others, as once, few, many or a class when expanded.

D: NA
J: TRBJ2-7
size: NA
V: TRBV18
CDR3: CASSLQDRPWEQYF
DNA: TGTGCCAGCTCACTCCAGGACAGACCCTGGGAGCAGTACTTC

D: TRBD1
J: TRBJ2-7
size: NA
V: TRBV10-3
CDR3: CAISGHQGTGGHEQYF
DNA: TGTGCCATCAGTGGACACCAGGGGACAGGGGGCCACGAGCAGTACTTC

D: NA
J: TRBJ1-6
size: NA
V: TRBV19
CDR3: CASSTVSSYNSPLHF
DNA: TGTGCCAGTTCGACAGTGAGCTCCTATAATTCACCCCTCCACTTT

D: TRBD1
J: TRBJ1-2
size: NA
V: TRBV4-2
CDR3: CASSQGTGGTYGYTF
DNA: TGTGCCAGCAGCCAAGGGACAGGGGGAACCTATGGCTACACCTTC

D: TRBD2
J: TRBJ2-1
size: NA
V: TRBV4-3
CDR3: CASSQVGTSSYNEQFF
DNA: TGCGCCAGCAGCCAAGTGGGGACTAGCTCCTACAATGAGCAGTTCTTC

D: NA
J: TRBJ2-7
size: once
V: TRBV5-1
CDR3: CASSLIQRSSYEQYF
DNA: TGCGCCAGCAGCTTGATCCAGCGGAGCTCCTACGAGCAGTACTTC

D: TRBD2
J: TRBJ2-5
size: few
V: TRBV6-1
CDR3: CASSEAGGGETQYF
DNA: TGTGCCAGCAGTGAAGCCGGGGGGGGCGAGACCCAGTACTTC

D: TRBD1
J: TRBJ1-6
size: NA
V: TRBV23-1
CDR3: CASTPDRQNSPLHF
DNA: TGCGCCAGCACTCCGGACAGGCAAAATTCACCCCTCCACTTT

D: NA
J: TRBJ2-3
size: once
V: TRBV9
CDR3: CASSSRLELTDTQYF
DNA: TGTGCCAGCAGCTCCCGACTAGAATTAACAGATACGCAGTATTTT

D: TRBD1
J: TRBJ2-3
size: NA
V: TRBV30
CDR3: CAWNRGISTDTQYF
DNA: TGTGCCTGGAACAGGGGGATAAGCACAGATACGCAGTATTTT

D: TRBD1
J: TRBJ2-5
size: NA
V: TRBV18
CDR3: CASSRTGGAGETQYF
DNA: TGTGCCAGCTCACGAACAGGGGGCGCCGGGGAGACCCAGTACTTC

D: NA
J: TRBJ1-1
size: NA
V: TRBV30
CDR3: CAWARWPTVRLNTEAFF
DNA: TGTGCCTGGGCAAGATGGCCGACAGTCCGGTTGAACACTGAAGCTTTCTTT

D: TRBD1
J: TRBJ2-7
size: NA
V: TRBV11-2
CDR3: CASSLSRQGVVHEQYF
DNA: TGTGCCAGCAGCTTATCTCGACAGGGAGTAGTCCACGAGCAGTACTTC

D: NA
J: TRBJ1-4
size: NA
V: TRBV5-5
CDR3: CASSPGTLATNEKLFF
DNA: TGTGCCAGCAGCCCCGGGACTCTCGCAACTAATGAAAAACTGTTTTTT

D: NA
J: TRBJ2-5
size: NA
V: TRBV9
CDR3: CASSADLQETQYF
DNA: TGTGCCAGCAGCGCCGACTTACAAGAGACCCAGTACTTC

D: TRBD1
J: TRBJ1-2
size: NA
V: TRBV5-1
CDR3: CASSKGQDYGYTF
DNA: TGCGCCAGCAGCAAAGGACAGGACTATGGCTACACCTTC

D: TRBD1
J: TRBJ1-4
size: NA
V: TRBV18
CDR3: CASSLPGTGDLEKLFF
DNA: TGTGCCAGCTCCCTACCCGGGACAGGGGACCTTGAAAAACTGTTTTTT

D: NA
J: TRBJ2-6
size: NA
V: TRBV5-1
CDR3: CASTELGGTHLNPGANVLTF
DNA: TGCGCCAGCACCGAGCTTGGGGGGACGCACCTGAATCCCGGGGCCAACGTCCTGACTTTC

D: NA
J: TRBJ1-4
size: NA
V: TRBV6-5
CDR3: CASSYVGGREKLFF
DNA: TGTGCCAGCAGTTACGTGGGCGGGCGAGAAAAACTGTTTTTT

D: NA
J: TRBJ2-1
size: NA
V: TRBV7-2
CDR3: CASSFTSGALRNEQFF
DNA: TGTGCCAGCAGCTTTACTTCTGGGGCGTTAAGGAATGAGCAGTTCTTC

D: NA
J: TRBJ2-7
size: NA
V: TRBV14
CDR3: CASSQGRDSYEQYF
DNA: TGTGCCAGCAGCCAAGGAAGAGACAGCTACGAGCAGTACTTC

D: NA
J: TRBJ1-1
size: NA
V: TRBV5-4
CDR3: CASSRGASEAFF
DNA: TGTGCCAGCAGCCGGGGAGCATCTGAAGCTTTCTTT

D: TRBD1
J: TRBJ1-5
size: NA
V: TRBV2
CDR3: CASSVGQGLQPQHF
DNA: TGTGCCAGCAGTGTAGGACAGGGGTTGCAGCCCCAGCATTTT

D: NA
J: TRBJ1-5
size: NA
V: TRBV6-5
CDR3: CASSPTADNQPQHF
DNA: TGTGCCAGCAGCCCCACAGCGGACAATCAGCCCCAGCATTTT

D: TRBD2
J: TRBJ2-5
size: NA
V: TRBV6-5
CDR3: CASSRTSGGRGEQYF
DNA: TGTGCCAGCAGTCGGACTAGCGGGGGCCGGGGAGAGCAGTACTTC

D: TRBD2
J: TRBJ2-7
size: NA
V: TRBV18
CDR3: CASSPTLSGTSESAQYF
DNA: TGTGCCAGCTCACCGACCCTTTCCGGGACTAGCGAATCGGCGCAGTACTTC

D: TRBD1
J: TRBJ1-6
size: NA
V: TRBV6-6
CDR3: CASKITGGGNSPLHF
DNA: TGTGCCAGCAAGATCACAGGGGGAGGTAATTCACCCCTCCACTTT

D: NA
J: TRBJ2-1
size: NA
V: TRBV14
CDR3: CASSQYRGTASSYNEQFF
DNA: TGTGCCAGCAGCCAATACCGCGGGACAGCAAGCTCCTACAATGAGCAGTTCTTC

D: TRBD1
J: TRBJ1-5
size: NA
V: TRBV7-8
CDR3: CASRPDRGGQPQHF
DNA: TGTGCCAGCAGACCCGACAGGGGCGGCCAGCCCCAGCATTTT

D: TRBD2
J: TRBJ2-3
size: NA
V: TRBV5-4
CDR3: CASSTPTSGGSDTQYF
DNA: TGTGCCAGCAGCACCCCGACTAGCGGGGGCTCAGATACGCAGTATTTT

D: TRBD2
J: TRBJ2-2
size: NA
V: TRBV5-6
CDR3: CASSWGGRNTGELFF
DNA: TGTGCCAGCAGCTGGGGGGGACGGAACACCGGGGAGCTGTTTTTT

D: TRBD2
J: TRBJ2-3
size: NA
V: TRBV7-6
CDR3: CASSLQRSGGGTDTQYF
DNA: TGTGCCAGCAGCTTACAGAGGAGCGGGGGGGGGACAGATACGCAGTATTTT

D: NA
J: TRBJ2-1
size: few
V: TRBV30
CDR3: CAWDSFSSYNEQFF
DNA: TGTGCCTGGGATAGCTTTAGCTCCTACAATGAGCAGTTCTTC

D: TRBD2
J: TRBJ2-3
size: NA
V: TRBV7-3
CDR3: CASSFGAGGLDTQYF
DNA: TGTGCCAGCAGCTTTGGGGCGGGGGGGCTAGATACGCAGTATTTT

D: TRBD1
J: TRBJ2-1
size: few
V: TRBV9
CDR3: CASSPRETGENEQFF
DNA: TGTGCCAGCAGCCCCAGAGAGACAGGGGAAAATGAGCAGTTCTTC

D: NA
J: TRBJ2-7
size: NA
V: TRBV21-1
CDR3: CASGTSGGVEQYF
DNA: TGTGCCAGCGGGACTAGCGGGGGGGTCGAGCAGTACTTC

D: NA
J: TRBJ1-1
size: few
V: TRBV6-4
CDR3: CASRAGAGAEAFF
DNA: TGTGCCAGCAGAGCGGGGGCAGGCGCTGAAGCTTTCTTT

D: TRBD1
J: TRBJ1-6
size: NA
V: TRBV7-2
CDR3: CASSSTGGLYNSPLHF
DNA: TGTGCCAGCAGCTCAACAGGGGGCCTCTATAATTCACCCCTCCACTTT

D: NA
J: TRBJ1-3
size: NA
V: TRBV27
CDR3: CASSGLRSSSSGNTIYF
DNA: TGTGCCAGCAGCGGACTGAGGTCTTCGAGCTCTGGAAACACCATATATTTT

D: NA
J: TRBJ1-1
size: NA
V: TRBV7-9
CDR3: CASSPTVGGLNTEAFF
DNA: TGTGCCAGCAGCCCCACTGTCGGGGGACTGAACACTGAAGCTTTCTTT

D: NA
J: TRBJ1-4
size: NA
V: TRBV6-6
CDR3: CASSPREGATNEKLFF
DNA: TGTGCCAGCAGTCCCAGGGAGGGGGCAACTAATGAAAAACTGTTTTTT

D: NA
J: TRBJ2-3
size: once
V: TRBV6-5
CDR3: CASSYRQGTDTQYF
DNA: TGTGCCAGCAGTTACAGGCAGGGGACAGATACGCAGTATTTT

D: NA
J: TRBJ2-5
size: few
V: TRBV6-6
CDR3: CASSRGFQETQYF
DNA: TGTGCCAGCAGTAGGGGCTTCCAAGAGACCCAGTACTTC

D: TRBD1
J: TRBJ1-1
size: NA
V: TRBV2
CDR3: CASSDRGTGFYF
DNA: TGTGCCAGCAGTGATCGGGGGACAGGTTTTTATTTT

D: TRBD1
J: TRBJ1-2
size: NA
V: TRBV6-5
CDR3: CASSYGGTVGNYGYTF
DNA: TGTGCCAGCAGTTACGGTGGGACAGTGGGTAACTATGGCTACACCTTC

D: TRBD1
J: TRBJ1-2
size: NA
V: TRBV18
CDR3: CASSPMDRGYYGYTF
DNA: TGTGCCAGCTCACCAATGGACAGGGGGTACTATGGCTACACCTTC

D: TRBD1
J: TRBJ1-4
size: once
V: TRBV6-1
CDR3: CASSDRGPSDEKLFF
DNA: TGTGCCAGCAGTGACAGGGGGCCGTCGGATGAAAAACTGTTTTTT

D: NA
J: TRBJ1-5
size: NA
V: TRBV18
CDR3: CASSPLENQPQHF
DNA: TGTGCCAGCTCACCACTGGAGAATCAGCCCCAGCATTTT

D: NA
J: TRBJ1-1
size: NA
V: TRBV18
CDR3: CASSPTRTAMNTEAFF
DNA: TGTGCCAGCTCACCTACGAGGACAGCCATGAACACTGAAGCTTTCTTT

D: TRBD1
J: TRBJ1-2
size: NA
V: TRBV5-1
CDR3: CASRHRTGGDYGYTF
DNA: TGCGCCAGCAGACACCGGACAGGGGGCGACTATGGCTACACCTTC

D: NA
J: TRBJ2-2
size: NA
V: TRBV7-3
CDR3: CASSYGGELFF
DNA: TGTGCCAGCAGCTACGGCGGGGAGCTGTTTTTT

D: TRBD2
J: TRBJ2-1
size: NA
V: TRBV4-2
CDR3: CASSPSGVNYNEQFF
DNA: TGTGCCAGCAGCCCTAGCGGGGTCAACTACAATGAGCAGTTCTTC

D: NA
J: TRBJ2-7
size: few
V: TRBV27
CDR3: CASSLKQSYEQYF
DNA: TGTGCCAGCAGTTTAAAACAGTCCTACGAGCAGTACTTC

D: TRBD1
J: TRBJ2-7
size: NA
V: TRBV7-3
CDR3: CASSPGGGGSYEQYF
DNA: TGTGCCAGCAGTCCAGGGGGTGGTGGCTCCTACGAGCAGTACTTC

D: NA
J: TRBJ1-2
size: NA
V: TRBV7-8
CDR3: CASSPLGGGGYGYTF
DNA: TGTGCCAGCAGCCCTCTGGGAGGGGGTGGATATGGCTACACCTTC

D: NA
J: TRBJ1-3
size: NA
V: TRBV25-1
CDR3: CASGVGVGGNTIYF
DNA: TGTGCCAGCGGCGTAGGGGTGGGAGGAAACACCATATATTTT

D: TRBD2
J: TRBJ2-2
size: once
V: TRBV4-2
CDR3: CASSTSGGAPRELFF
DNA: TGTGCCAGCAGCACCAGCGGGGGGGCGCCCCGGGAGCTGTTTTTT

D: TRBD2
J: TRBJ2-7
size: NA
V: TRBV30
CDR3: CAASGGFSGEQYF
DNA: TGTGCCGCTAGCGGGGGGTTCTCGGGAGAGCAGTACTTC

D: TRBD1
J: TRBJ1-2
size: NA
V: TRBV25-1
CDR3: CASSAGQTYGYTF
DNA: TGTGCCAGCAGTGCGGGACAGACTTATGGCTACACCTTC

D: NA
J: TRBJ2-3
size: few
V: TRBV11-2
CDR3: CASSLDHGYADTQYF
DNA: TGTGCCAGCAGCTTAGATCACGGTTATGCAGATACGCAGTATTTT